This note documents a single T cell receptor (beta chain) sequence. Germline values: CDR1 MNHEY, CDR2 SVGAGI. V was trimmed by 4 bases and J by 6 bases, leaving 13 bases between them. The CDR3 is 14 amino acids. This entry is derived from a study of T cells in tumors after PD-1 blockade. Study context: A subset received ongoing vismodegib 150 mg daily alongside anti-PD-1 therapy.

Measured with immunoSEQ multiplex PCR; TCRdb has only the in-frame clones, and not every one. The sample lists some 66,000 clones; under 80% were seen once. The rearrangement joins TRBV6-5 to TRBJ1-5; perhaps TRBD1 as D (5 bases). The sequence was collected from a human donor with basal cell carcinoma. Source: PBMCs, taken after anti-PD-1 treatment. Here the CDR3 DNA reads TGTGCCAGCAGTTCCTCGGGGGGGAGTCAGCCCCAGCATTTT. It is translated as CASSSSGGSQPQHF.